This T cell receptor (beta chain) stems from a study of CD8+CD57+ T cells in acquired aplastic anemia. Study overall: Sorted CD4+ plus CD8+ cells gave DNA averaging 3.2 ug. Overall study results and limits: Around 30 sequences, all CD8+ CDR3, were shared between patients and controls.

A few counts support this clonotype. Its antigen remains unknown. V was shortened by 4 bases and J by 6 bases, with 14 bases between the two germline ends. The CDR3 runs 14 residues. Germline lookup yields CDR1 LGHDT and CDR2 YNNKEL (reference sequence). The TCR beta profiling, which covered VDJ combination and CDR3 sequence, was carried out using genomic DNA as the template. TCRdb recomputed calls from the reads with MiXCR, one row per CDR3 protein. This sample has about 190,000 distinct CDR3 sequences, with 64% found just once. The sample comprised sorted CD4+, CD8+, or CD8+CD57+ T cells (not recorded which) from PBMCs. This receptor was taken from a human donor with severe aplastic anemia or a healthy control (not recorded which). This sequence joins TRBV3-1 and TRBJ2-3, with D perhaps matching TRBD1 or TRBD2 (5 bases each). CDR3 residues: CASSLGTHGDTQYF. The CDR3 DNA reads TGTGCCAGCAGCCTCGGGACCCACGGGGATACGCAGTATTTT.